These 19 T cell receptor beta chains originate from one sample sequenced in a study of OX40 agonist ivuxolimab in advanced cancers. Only in-frame clones appear in the TCRdb table, and some are missing; sequencing was by immunoSEQ multiplex PCR. The table records over 45,000 clones, roughly 80% of them present only once. Specimen: CD4+ or CD8+ T cells sorted from blood, collected in a trial of the OX40 agonist ivuxolimab. The source of these receptors is an adult with an advanced solid tumor such as melanoma, head and neck, liver or kidney cancer.

The V gene is TRBV4-2, the J gene TRBJ2-1, with 9 bases matching TRBD2. Per the germline V gene, CDR1 is LGHNA and CDR2 is YNFKEQ. Unmatched junction bases numbered 20, after V lost 1 base and J lost 4 bases. This CDR3 spans 21 amino acids. This CDR3 is CASSQGLGLAGPSPLYNEQFF. CDR3 DNA: TGTGCCAGCAGCCAAGGTCTTGGGCTAGCGGGACCTTCCCCGCTTTACAATGAGCAGTTCTTC.

This clone was counted between two and nine times. The chain recombines TRBV5-1 with TRBJ1-2; 10 bases are a match to TRBD1. Per germline, CDR1 SGHRS and CDR2 YFSETQ. The CDR3 consists of 14 residues. V lost 4 bases and J lost 8; bases outside the gene matches: 8. The CDR3 sequence is CASSPGDRGSGYTF. CDR3 coding DNA: TGCGCCAGCAGCCCGGGGGACAGGGGTAGCGGCTACACCTTC.

This clone was detected once. V is TRBV19 and J is TRBJ1-1; D not certain. Per the germline V gene, CDR1 is LNHDA and CDR2 is SQIVND (reference sequence). V was clipped by 0 bases and J by 0 bases, with 5 bases between them. This CDR3 spans 14 amino acids. CDR3 in amino acids: CASSIDRMNTEAFF. As DNA, the CDR3 is TGTGCCAGTAGTATAGACAGGATGAACACTGAAGCTTTCTTT.

This clone was observed a few times. The chain employs TRBV11-2 and TRBJ2-3; D not resolved. V was clipped by 0 bases and J by 6 bases, with 7 bases between them. CDR3 length: 13 amino acids. Germline values: CDR1 SGHAT, CDR2 FQNNGV. The chain's CDR3 is CASSLDIKDTQYF. DNA for the CDR3: TGTGCCAGCAGCTTAGATATTAAGGATACGCAGTATTTT.

This clone appeared a few times. This chain uses TRBV30 with TRBJ1-1; D not certain. Germline assignment: CDR1 GTSNPN and CDR2 SVGIG (reference sequence). The CDR3 totals 11 residues. The ends were cut back, 1 base at V and 2 bases at J, with 2 bases in the middle. The DNA of the CDR3 is TGTGCCTGGAGTGACAACACTGAAGCTTTCTTT. Protein product: CAWSDNTEAFF. The entire variable domain, with the rest obtained from reference TRBV30 and TRBJ1-1, is as follows: SQTIHQWPATLVQPVGSPLSLECTVEGTSNPNLYWYRQAAGRGLQLLFYSVGIGQISSEVPQNLSASRPQDRQFILSSKKLLLSDSGFYLCAWSDNTEAFFGQGTRLTVV.

This chain's CDR3 is CASAWGQNTGELFF. CDR3 sequence (DNA): TGTGCCAGCGCCTGGGGACAGAACACCGGGGAGCTGTTTTTT. The chain recombines TRBV7-9 with TRBJ2-2; D is possibly TRBD1 (6 bases). The germline gives CDR1 SEHNR, CDR2 FQNEAQ (reference sequence). The CDR3 runs 14 residues. Trimming shortened V by 8 bases and J by 1 base, and 11 bases separated the two germline ends. Complete variable domain (other parts from reference TRBV7-9 and TRBJ2-2): DTGVSQNPRHKITKRGQNVTFRCDPISEHNRLYWYRQTLGQGPEFLTYFQNEAQLEKSRLLSDRFSAERPKGSFSTLEIQRTEQGDSAMYLCASAWGQNTGELFFGEGSRLTVL.

This chain joins TRBV7-2 and TRBJ2-7, with 13 bases aligning to TRBD2. From germline, CDR1 is SGHTA and CDR2 FQGNSA. This CDR3 has 16 amino acids. Trimming took 6 bases from V and 4 from J; bases not matched to a gene: 9. CDR3 bases: TGTGCCAGCAGTTCTTATCGGACTAGCGGGAGTTACGAGCAGTACTTC. Translation: CASSSYRTSGSYEQYF.

This clone was found a few times. This chain uses TRBV19 with TRBJ2-1, with D perhaps TRBD1 (5 bases). The V end lost 5 bases, the J end lost 0 bases, and 14 bases lay between the germline ends. This CDR3 is 16 amino acids long. The V gene's germline CDR1 is LNHDA and CDR2 SQIVND (reference sequence). The CDR3 DNA reads as TGTGCCAGTAGTCCTCAGGGCCGGAGCTCCTACAATGAGCAGTTCTTC. It specifies CASSPQGRSSYNEQFF.

The J gene is TRBJ2-2, the V gene TRBV4-1; D might be TRBD1 (6 bases). V was cut by 1 base and J by 14 bases, with 20 bases left in between. The CDR3 has 15 residues. Per the germline V gene, CDR1 is MGHRA and CDR2 is YSYEKL. CDR3 sequence (DNA): TGCGCCAGCAGCCAAGGGGTCGCACAGGGAATGGGTCTGTTTTTT. Its protein product is CASSQGVAQGMGLFF.

The gene calls are TRBV5-1 and TRBJ1-6, with D unresolved. Trimming left V 9 bases short and J 6 bases short, with 19 bases between. Germline V gives CDR1 SGHRS, CDR2 YFSETQ. This CDR3 is built from 15 residues. The CDR3 spells CATCPATPSNSPLHF. The CDR3 coding sequence is TGCGCCACTTGTCCGGCGACACCCTCTAATTCACCCCTCCACTTT.

The chain has TRBV6-1 and TRBJ1-5; TRBD1 matches at 9 bases. CDR3 size: 19 residues. Germline-derived CDR1 and CDR2 are MNHNS and SASEGT. V shed 2 bases, J shed 0 bases, and the junction held 11 bases outside the gene matches. CDR3 amino acids: CASSELDRGRADSNQPQHF. CDR3 sequence (DNA): TGTGCCAGCAGTGAACTCGACAGGGGGAGGGCCGATAGCAATCAGCCCCAGCATTTT.

The gene calls are TRBV7-2 and TRBJ2-3, with D perhaps TRBD2 (6 bases). The V and J ends lost 1 base and 4 bases respectively, with 12 bases between them. This CDR3 is built from 15 residues. CDR1 is SGHTA and CDR2 is FQGNSA in the germline V gene. CDR3 bases: TGTGCCAGCAGCTTAGGGGGGGAGACCCCAGATACGCAGTATTTT. Translated: CASSLGGETPDTQYF.

The chain has TRBV4-1 and TRBJ2-1; weak D call: TRBD2 (5 bases). The V and J ends lost 1 base and 7 bases respectively, with 11 bases between them. CDR1 and CDR2 from the germline V gene are MGHRA and YSYEKL. This CDR3 has 14 amino acids. This chain's CDR3 is CASSQVTSVNEQFF. The CDR3 coding sequence is TGCGCCAGCAGCCAAGTTACTAGTGTGAATGAGCAGTTCTTC.

The chain couples TRBV18 to TRBJ2-1; 9 bases match TRBD2. J gave up 5 bases and V 3 bases, and 8 bases lay outside the gene matches. The CDR3 extends over 16 amino acids. CDR1 and CDR2 from the germline V gene are KGHSH and LQKENI. The CDR3 loop reads CASSPSGGRVDNEQFF. In DNA, the CDR3 is TGTGCCAGCTCACCGAGTGGCGGGAGGGTAGACAATGAGCAGTTCTTC.

The CDR3 is CASSINTQRDLTDTQYF. The CDR3 DNA follows: TGTGCCAGTAGTATAAATACCCAGCGGGACCTCACAGATACGCAGTATTTT. The rearrangement uses TRBV19 and TRBJ2-3; 7 bases fit TRBD2. CDR3 size: 17 residues. V lost 2 bases, J lost 2 bases, and 10 bases stayed unmatched. Germline CDR1 and CDR2: LNHDA and SQIVND (reference sequence).

This clone was counted a single time. The chain is built from TRBV5-1 and TRBJ1-2; 7 bases align to TRBD1. CDR1 and CDR2 (germline): SGHRS, YFSETQ. The CDR3 covers 14 residues. J lost 5 bases, V lost 4 bases, and 8 bases had no gene match. The CDR3 spells CASSPPGQIYGYTF. CDR3 DNA: TGCGCCAGCAGCCCTCCGGGACAGATTTATGGCTACACCTTC.

The rearrangement uses TRBV7-9 and TRBJ2-7; the D gene is possibly TRBD2 (5 bases). Germline CDR1 and CDR2: SEHNR and FQNEAQ (reference sequence). V was cut by 3 bases and J by 2 bases, with 11 bases left in between. The CDR3 runs to 14 residues. The DNA of the CDR3 is TGTGCCAGCAGCTTTCTAGCCTTCCCCTACGAGCAGTACTTC. As protein: CASSFLAFPYEQYF.

This chain links TRBV6-6 with TRBJ1-3, with a weak D call TRBD1 (6 bases). The CDR3 consists of 16 residues. Germline values: CDR1 MNHNY, CDR2 SVGAGI (reference sequence). The V gene lost 4 bases and the J gene lost 0 bases, with 13 bases spanning the gap. Here the CDR3 DNA reads TGTGCCAGCAGTTCCGCAGGGGTTTTCTCTGGAAACACCATATATTTT. It is translated as CASSSAGVFSGNTIYF.

The rearrangement joins TRBV5-4 to TRBJ1-1; unclear D gene. Germline CDR1 and CDR2: SGHNT and YYREEE (reference sequence). The CDR3 contains 15 residues. V lost 4 bases and J 0 bases, leaving 13 bases between the germline ends. CDR3 DNA: TGTGCCAGCAGCATGCGACAAAATGTGAACACTGAAGCTTTCTTT. Protein sequence: CASSMRQNVNTEAFF.